This T cell receptor beta chain appears in the sequencing data of a study of blood T cell repertoires in COVID-19. Looking at the study overall: T cells, B-cell-depleted T cells, or PBMCs supplied cDNA or gDNA.

Per the original data handling: Estimation of nucleated cell counts relied on the amplification of reference gene primers. Some clones are missing from TCRdb's copy, which holds only in-frame ones; the method was immunoSEQ multiplex PCR. V and J calls and clone size come straight from that table; D and trimming were deduced from the DNA. Here the sample spans a few hundred thousand clones, roughly 89% being singletons. The CDR3 spans 14 residues. Germline V gene sequence: CDR1 MNHNS, CDR2 SASEGT. The V end lost 0 bases, the J end lost 8 bases, and 12 bases lay between the germline ends. The TCR was taken from a woman aged 40 to 49 who had recovered from COVID-19. The V call is TRBV6-1, the J call TRBJ2-3; TRBD2 might be the D (6 bases). The sample was peripheral blood. The CDR3 spells CASSEAPRGGTQYF. CDR3 bases: TGTGCCAGCAGTGAAGCGCCAAGGGGAGGTACGCAGTATTTT.